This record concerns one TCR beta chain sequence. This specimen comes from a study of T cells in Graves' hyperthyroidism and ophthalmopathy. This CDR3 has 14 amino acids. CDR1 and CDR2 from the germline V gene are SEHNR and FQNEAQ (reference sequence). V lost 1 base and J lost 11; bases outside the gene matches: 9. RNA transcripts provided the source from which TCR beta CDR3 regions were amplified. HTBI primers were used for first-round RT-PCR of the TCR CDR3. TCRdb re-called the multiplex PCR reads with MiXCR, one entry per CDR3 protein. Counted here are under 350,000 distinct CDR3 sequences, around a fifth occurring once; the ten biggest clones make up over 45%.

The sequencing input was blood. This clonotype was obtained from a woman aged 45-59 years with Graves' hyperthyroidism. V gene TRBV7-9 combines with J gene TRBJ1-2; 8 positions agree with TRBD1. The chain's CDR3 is CASSLGPGGIGYTF. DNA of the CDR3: TGTGCCAGCAGCTTAGGTCCAGGGGGCATCGGGTACACCTTC.